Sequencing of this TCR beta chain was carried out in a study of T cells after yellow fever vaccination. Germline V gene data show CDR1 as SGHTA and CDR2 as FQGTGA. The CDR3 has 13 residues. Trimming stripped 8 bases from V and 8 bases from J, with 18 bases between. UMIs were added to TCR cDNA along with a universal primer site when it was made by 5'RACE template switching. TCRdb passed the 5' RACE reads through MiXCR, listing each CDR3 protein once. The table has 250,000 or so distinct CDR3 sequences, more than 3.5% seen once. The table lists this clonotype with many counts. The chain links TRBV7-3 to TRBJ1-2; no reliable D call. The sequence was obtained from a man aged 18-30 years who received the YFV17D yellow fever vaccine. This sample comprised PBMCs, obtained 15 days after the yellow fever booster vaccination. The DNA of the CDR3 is TGTGCCAGCGGCCTCGACGGCCTCTCCGGCTACACCTTC. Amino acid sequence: CASGLDGLSGYTF.